This T cell receptor (beta chain) appears in the sequencing data of a study of cytomegalovirus exposure and HLA in healthy donors. PCR employed 60 Vbeta and 13 Jbeta primers. Assay: immunoSEQ multiplex PCR; the TCRdb copy retains only in-frame clones and omits some. In the table there are some 200,000 clones, roughly four fifths of which are singletons. This clonotype was sampled from a woman in her twenties or thirties in good health and CMV-seropositive. The source material was PBMCs.

CDR3: CASSFGTSGYNEQFF. Written as DNA, the CDR3 is TGTGCCAGCAGCTTCGGGACTAGCGGGTACAATGAGCAGTTCTTC. This rearrangement joins TRBV5-6 to TRBJ2-1; 12 positions match TRBD2. Losses at the gene ends were 2 bases for V and 4 bases for J; bases not matched to a gene: 1. Germline V gives CDR1 SGHDT, CDR2 YYEEEE. The CDR3 is made up of 15 amino acids.